Each of the 17 T cell receptor beta chains below was sequenced from the same sample in a study of quantifying T cell responses using KT2 cells. Study-level background: Reverse transcription used primers in the TCR alpha and beta constant regions.

An oligo carrying a UMI was ligated to the cDNA 3' end. An equimolar mix of RC1.1 and RC1.2 primed the beta chain across TRBC1 and TRBC2. TCRdb re-derived calls from the UMI-ligation and nested PCR reads in MiXCR, one entry per CDR3 protein. The table includes 45,000 to 65,000 distinct CDR3 sequences, about 12% detected once. Input material: PBMCs spiked with cells of the T cell clone KT2. These receptor sequences come from a human donor.

The chain links TRBV12-3 or TRBV12-4 to TRBJ1-4; 7 positions match TRBD1. The CDR3 totals 17 residues. Losses at the gene ends were 6 bases for V and 0 bases for J; bases not matched to a gene: 10. The CDR3 region is CASSSWDRGATNEKLFF. The DNA for the CDR3 is TGTGCCAGCAGCTCATGGGACAGAGGTGCAACTAATGAAAAACTGTTTTTT.

This sequence joins TRBV9 and TRBJ1-5; no firm D call. This CDR3 spans 15 amino acids. Germline loops: CDR1 SGDLS, CDR2 YYNGEE. Deletions cut 3 bases from V and 2 bases from J, with 12 bases between. This CDR3 reads CASSADPGGNQPQHF. The DNA for the CDR3 is TGTGCCAGCAGCGCCGATCCGGGAGGCAATCAGCCCCAGCATTTT.

This clonotype came up a few times. V gene TRBV5-1 combines with J gene TRBJ1-2, with 7 bases lining up with TRBD1. The germline gives CDR1 SGHRS, CDR2 YFSETQ. J lost 4 bases, V lost 4 bases, and 7 bases had no gene match. CDR3 length equals 14 residues. The CDR3 DNA sequence: TGCGCCAGCAGCGCAGGGACAGATTCCTATGGCTACACCTTC. Residues: CASSAGTDSYGYTF.

V and J are TRBV20-1 and TRBJ2-7; TRBD2 might be the D (5 bases). The V end was cut by 0 bases, the J end by 3 bases, with 9 bases between. The CDR3 contains 13 residues. Germline-derived CDR1 and CDR2 are DFQATT and SNEGSKA (reference sequence). For the CDR3, the DNA is TGCAGTGCTAGAGATCTCGGACTCTACGAGCAGTACTTC. It specifies CSARDLGLYEQYF.

V is TRBV18 and J is TRBJ2-1; 7 nucleotides line up with TRBD2. CDR1 is KGHSH and CDR2 is LQKENI in the germline V gene. The CDR3 runs to 15 residues. The V gene end was trimmed by 3 bases and the J gene end by 4 bases; junction bases not matched to a gene: 6. CDR3 bases: TGTGCCAGCTCACCGAGCCTAGCGGATTACAATGAGCAGTTCTTC. Its translation is CASSPSLADYNEQFF.

This chain uses TRBV5-1 with TRBJ2-7, with D possibly being TRBD2 (6 bases). CDR3 length equals 13 residues. Germline CDR1 is SGHRS and CDR2 is YFSETQ. Trimming stripped 4 bases from V and 5 bases from J, with 13 bases between. The DNA of the CDR3 is TGCGCCAGCAGCGTGGGACTGACGCACGAGCAGTACTTC. Amino acid sequence: CASSVGLTHEQYF.

The chain is built from TRBV4-3 and TRBJ2-6; 7 nucleotides agree with TRBD1. Germline V gives CDR1 LGHNA, CDR2 YSLEER. J gave up 2 bases and V 4 bases, and 8 bases lay outside the gene matches. The CDR3 loop spans 17 amino acids. CDR3 sequence: CASSLSLTGTGANVLTF. The CDR3 nucleotides read TGCGCCAGCAGCCTCTCCCTGACAGGGACTGGGGCCAACGTCCTGACTTTC.

The chain couples TRBV5-1 to TRBJ2-1; the match to TRBD1 covers 10 bases. The germline V gene has CDR1 SGHRS and CDR2 YFSETQ. The CDR3 is 18 amino acids. Losses at the gene ends were 5 bases for V and 1 base for J; bases not matched to a gene: 12. The CDR3 is CASRSGTGAVISYNEQFF. The CDR3 DNA reads TGCGCCAGCAGGTCCGGGACAGGGGCCGTTATATCCTACAATGAGCAGTTCTTC.

This clonotype was counted at least ten times. V gene TRBV3-1 combines with J gene TRBJ1-2; D is unresolved. V lost 2 bases and J 0 bases, leaving 16 bases between the germline ends. The CDR3 spans 17 residues. The germline gives CDR1 LGHDT, CDR2 YNNKEL (reference sequence). CDR3 DNA sequence: TGTGCCAGCAGCCAACATGGGTTCGGGCAGACTAACTATGGCTACACCTTC. It translates to CASSQHGFGQTNYGYTF.

A few counts support this clonotype. The chain has TRBV20-1 and TRBJ2-7; D might be TRBD2 (6 bases). The CDR3 extends over 11 amino acids. Germline CDR1 and CDR2: DFQATT and SNEGSKA (reference sequence). V gave up 8 bases and J gave up 4 bases, with 12 bases separating them. CDR3 sequence: CSLGLLYEQYF. CDR3 coding DNA: TGCAGTCTCGGACTACTATACGAGCAGTACTTC.

This clonotype was counted only a few times. This chain uses TRBV11-2 with TRBJ1-6; D is perhaps TRBD1 (5 bases). The CDR3 is 16 amino acids. Germline V gives CDR1 SGHAT, CDR2 FQNNGV. V was shortened by 5 bases and J by 4 bases, with 15 bases between the two germline ends. CDR3 bases: TGTGCCAGCAGCCCGAGGGGTCAGGAGTATAATTCACCCCTCCACTTT. Protein: CASSPRGQEYNSPLHF.

In this sample, this clonotype turned up a few times. CDR3 DNA sequence: TGTGCCTGGAGCCCCGGTCTAGACTACGAGCAGTACTTC. It yields the protein CAWSPGLDYEQYF. The chain carries TRBV30 and TRBJ2-7, with unresolved D. The CDR3 runs 13 residues. Trimming shortened V by 3 bases and J by 3 bases, and 12 bases separated the two germline ends. CDR1 GTSNPN and CDR2 SVGIG come from the germline V gene (reference sequence).

This clonotype is classed as medium-sized. The rearrangement joins TRBV24-1 to TRBJ2-2; 9 bases match TRBD1. The germline V gene has CDR1 KGHDR and CDR2 SFDVKD. V was clipped by 4 bases and J by 5 bases; unmatched bases: 4. The CDR3 loop spans 15 amino acids. The CDR3 DNA reads TGTGCCACCAGTGACCGGGACAGGGAAACCGGGGAGCTGTTTTTT. This translates into CATSDRDRETGELFF.

This clonotype has more than one count but fewer than ten. The chain is built from TRBV3-1 and TRBJ1-1; 7 bases match TRBD1. CDR1 and CDR2 from the germline V gene are LGHDT and YNNKEL (reference sequence). This CDR3 comprises 17 residues. The trim removed 0 bases at V and 0 bases at J, leaving 7 bases unmatched. The CDR3 DNA follows: TGTGCCAGCAGCCAAGATGATGGGACAGCGATGAACACTGAAGCTTTCTTT. As protein: CASSQDDGTAMNTEAFF.

The rearrangement joins TRBV12-3 or TRBV12-4 to TRBJ2-2; D unresolved. V lost 5 bases and J 1 base, leaving 8 bases between the germline ends. There are 14 residues in the CDR3. CDR3 bases: TGTGCCAGCAGTCCCAGACAGAACACCGGGGAGCTGTTTTTT. Encoded protein: CASSPRQNTGELFF.

The chain couples TRBV12-3 or TRBV12-4 to TRBJ1-4, with D uncertain. V lost 4 bases and J lost 3, with 12 bases in between. There are 15 residues in the CDR3. The CDR3 loop is CASSWLRKPNEKLFF. Written as DNA, the CDR3 is TGTGCCAGCAGTTGGTTGAGAAAACCTAATGAAAAACTGTTTTTT.

This clonotype was observed a handful of times. The CDR3, as DNA: TGTGCCAGCTCATTCACAGATACGCAGTATTTT. It translates to CASSFTDTQYF. The V call is TRBV18, the J call TRBJ2-3, with D unclear. The CDR3 is 11 amino acids. The ends were cut back, 5 bases at V and 2 bases at J, with 2 bases in the middle. Germline V gene data show CDR1 as KGHSH and CDR2 as LQKENI.